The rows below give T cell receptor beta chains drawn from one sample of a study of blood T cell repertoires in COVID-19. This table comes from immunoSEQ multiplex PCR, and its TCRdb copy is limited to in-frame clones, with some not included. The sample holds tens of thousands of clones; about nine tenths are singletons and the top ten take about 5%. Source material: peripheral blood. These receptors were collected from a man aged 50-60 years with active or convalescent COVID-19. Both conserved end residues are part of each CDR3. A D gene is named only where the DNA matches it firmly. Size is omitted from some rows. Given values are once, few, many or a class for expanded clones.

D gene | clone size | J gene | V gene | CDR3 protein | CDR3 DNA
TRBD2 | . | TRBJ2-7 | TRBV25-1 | CASSGLAREQYF | TGTGCCAGCAGTGGACTAGCCCGAGAGCAGTACTTC
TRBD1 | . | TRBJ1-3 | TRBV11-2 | CASSLAPGGSGNTIYF | TGTGCCAGCAGCTTAGCCCCAGGGGGCTCTGGAAACACCATATATTTT
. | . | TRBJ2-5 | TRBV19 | CASSIGTKGETQYF | TGTGCCAGTAGTATAGGGACTAAGGGGGAGACCCAGTACTTC
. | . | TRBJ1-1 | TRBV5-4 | CASSLESGAEAFF | TGTGCCAGCAGCTTGGAATCGGGGGCTGAAGCTTTCTTT
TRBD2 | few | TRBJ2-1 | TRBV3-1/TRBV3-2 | CASSPRLANEQFF | TGTGCCAGCAGCCCACGACTAGCGAATGAGCAGTTCTTC
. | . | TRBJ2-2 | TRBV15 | CATSRERLPNTGELFF | TGTGCCACCAGCAGAGAGCGACTCCCGAACACCGGGGAGCTGTTTTTT
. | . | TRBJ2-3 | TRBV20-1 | CSASFGTSTDTQYF | TGCAGTGCTAGTTTCGGGACTAGCACAGATACGCAGTATTTT
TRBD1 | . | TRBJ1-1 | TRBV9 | CASSIGTGTEAFF | TGTGCCAGCAGCATCGGGACAGGCACTGAAGCTTTCTTT
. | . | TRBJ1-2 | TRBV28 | CASIRGGREWYGYTF | TGTGCCAGCATAAGGGGGGGGCGCGAATGGTATGGCTACACCTTC
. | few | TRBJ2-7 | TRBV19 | CASKTQGSSSYEQYF | TGTGCCAGTAAAACTCAGGGGTCTAGCTCCTACGAGCAGTACTTC
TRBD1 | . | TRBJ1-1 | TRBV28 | CASKGQGSYTEAFF | TGTGCCAGCAAGGGACAGGGGAGTTACACTGAAGCTTTCTTT
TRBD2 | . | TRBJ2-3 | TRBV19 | CASSQGLAGTDTQYF | TGTGCCAGTAGTCAAGGACTAGCGGGCACAGATACGCAGTATTTT
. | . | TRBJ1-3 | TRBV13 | CASTGRASGNTIYF | TGTGCCAGCACTGGGAGGGCCTCTGGAAACACCATATATTTT
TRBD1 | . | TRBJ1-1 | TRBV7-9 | CASSPGTVNTEAFF | TGTGCCAGCAGCCCCGGGACAGTGAACACTGAAGCTTTCTTT
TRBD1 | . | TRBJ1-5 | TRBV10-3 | CAISDSGQGWAQHF | TGTGCCATCAGTGACTCCGGACAGGGCTGGGCCCAGCATTTT
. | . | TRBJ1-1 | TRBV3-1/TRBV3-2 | CASSAQYTEAFF | TGTGCCAGCAGCGCACAGTACACTGAAGCTTTCTTT
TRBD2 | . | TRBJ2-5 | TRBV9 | CASSVSGGQETQYF | TGTGCCAGCAGCGTCAGCGGGGGACAAGAGACCCAGTACTTC
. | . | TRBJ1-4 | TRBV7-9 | CASSLWGENEKLFF | TGTGCCAGCAGCTTATGGGGGGAAAATGAAAAACTGTTTTTT
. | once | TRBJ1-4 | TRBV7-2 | CASSLNPGNNEKLFF | TGTGCCAGCAGCTTAAACCCGGGGAATAATGAAAAACTGTTTTTT
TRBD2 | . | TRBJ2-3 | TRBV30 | CAWSVLKLVPGDRLAGEDTQYF | TGTGCCTGGAGTGTACTAAAACTTGTACCTGGGGACAGACTAGCGGGGGAGGATACGCAGTATTTT
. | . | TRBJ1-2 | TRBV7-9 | CASSLNSFGDYGYTF | TGTGCCAGCAGCTTAAACTCCTTCGGGGACTATGGCTACACCTTC
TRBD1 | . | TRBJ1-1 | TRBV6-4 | CASSRPGQGASNTEAFF | TGTGCCAGCAGTAGACCGGGACAGGGGGCTTCGAACACTGAAGCTTTCTTT
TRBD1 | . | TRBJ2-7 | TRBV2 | CASRGQGHEQYF | TGTGCCAGCAGGGGACAGGGCCACGAGCAGTACTTC
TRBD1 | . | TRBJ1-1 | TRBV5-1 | CASSPEAGQGPTEAFF | TGCGCCAGCAGCCCGGAGGCGGGACAGGGTCCCACTGAAGCTTTCTTT
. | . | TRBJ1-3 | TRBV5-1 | CASSLAGYGNTIYF | TGCGCCAGCAGCTTGGCCGGGTATGGAAACACCATATATTTT
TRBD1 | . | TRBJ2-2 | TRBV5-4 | CASSVLGGDRGQTGELFF | TGTGCCAGCAGCGTTCTGGGGGGCGACAGGGGGCAAACCGGGGAGCTGTTTTTT
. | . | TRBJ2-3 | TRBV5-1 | CASSFAGQGDTQYF | TGCGCCAGCAGCTTTGCGGGGCAAGGGGATACGCAGTATTTT
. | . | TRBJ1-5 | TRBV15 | CATSRELMGPYSNQPQHF | TGTGCCACCAGCAGAGAACTGATGGGCCCTTATAGCAATCAGCCCCAGCATTTT
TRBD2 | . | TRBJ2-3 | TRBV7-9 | CASSTGLAGAGDTQYF | TGTGCCAGCAGCACGGGACTAGCGGGGGCCGGGGATACGCAGTATTTT